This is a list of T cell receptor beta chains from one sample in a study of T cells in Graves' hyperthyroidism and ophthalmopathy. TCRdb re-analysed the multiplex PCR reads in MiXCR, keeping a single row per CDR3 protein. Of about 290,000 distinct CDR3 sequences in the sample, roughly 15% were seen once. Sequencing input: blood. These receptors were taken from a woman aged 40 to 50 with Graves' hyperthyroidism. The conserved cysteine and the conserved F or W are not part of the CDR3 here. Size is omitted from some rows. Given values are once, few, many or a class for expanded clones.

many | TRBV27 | ASSLGTGSAETQY
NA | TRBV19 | ASSLWTGPTQY
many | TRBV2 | ASTRDRVASEQF
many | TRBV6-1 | ASTQGLAPGYNEQF
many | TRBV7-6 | ASTTGVNHNEQF
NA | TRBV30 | AFTRPGNTIY
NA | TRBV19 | ASSPRDRANTGELF
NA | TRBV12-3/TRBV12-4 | ASRSGRAGETQY
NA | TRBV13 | ASSLSGSPGELF
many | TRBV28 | ASSFYSDRDVEQY
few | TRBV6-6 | ASSYSSLAVNTGELF
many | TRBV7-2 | APARAGRDTQY
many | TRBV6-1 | ASIDSGGTDTQY
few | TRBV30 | AWSSASANEQF
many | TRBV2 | ASTPRAGESYNEQF
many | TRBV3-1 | ASSQGWHPNQPQH
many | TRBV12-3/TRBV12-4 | ASSLGGSRNSPLH
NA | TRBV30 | AWSGGPRGSAEAF
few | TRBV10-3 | AISEGTSGKNIQY
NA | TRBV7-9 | ASSLASGKPDTQY
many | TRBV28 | ASSRGPSNTGELF
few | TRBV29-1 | SVELSVASSYNEQF
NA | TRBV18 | ASSPGQGWNEQF
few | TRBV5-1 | ASSFGAKEKLF
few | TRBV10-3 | AIGTAYNEQF
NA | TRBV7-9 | ASKSQGAEKLF
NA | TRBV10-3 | AISEGEVRIDTEAF
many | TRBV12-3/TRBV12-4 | ASSLNPSAGVGYEQY
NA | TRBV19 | ASSIDFFGRRRPTNYGYT
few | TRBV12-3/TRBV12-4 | ASRESSGANVLT